Presented here are 21 T cell receptor beta chains from one specimen sequenced in a study of CD8+ T cells in alopecia areata. The treatment here: oral pan-JAK inhibitor, 5-10 mg twice daily. Sequencing relied on a cDNA template that was reverse transcribed from extracted RNA. Profiled with immunoSEQ multiplex PCR; TCRdb holds only in-frame clones, not every one. The repertoire consists of fewer than 250,000 clones, with approximately 56% occurring once and the leading ten covering over 0.55%. The source material was CD4+ T cells sorted from blood, sampled at week 4, from a patient treated with tofacitinib. These receptors originate from a human donor with alopecia areata.

This chain joins TRBV2 and TRBJ2-1, with 7 nucleotides matching TRBD1. Trimming at V came to 7 bases and at J to 7 bases, leaving 10 bases not matched to a gene. CDR1 is SNHLY and CDR2 is FYNNEI in the germline V gene. CDR3 length: 14 amino acids. The CDR3 coding sequence is TGTGCCAGCATGTGGGGGCAGGGGGTGAATGAGCAGTTCTTC. It codes for CASMWGQGVNEQFF.

This clone is labeled medium-sized. This chain links TRBV28 with TRBJ1-4; D not resolved. Germline lookup yields CDR1 MDHEN and CDR2 SYDVKM. V was cut by 0 bases and J by 6 bases, with 8 bases left in between. This CDR3 region has 14 residues. CDR3 in DNA: TGTGCCAGCAGTTTATGGGGAGGGCATGAAAAACTGTTTTTT. This sequence encodes CASSLWGGHEKLFF.

CDR3 bases: TGTGCCAGCAGCTTACAGAAAACCCAGCAGTTCTTC. It specifies CASSLQKTQQFF. The chain links TRBV7-9 to TRBJ2-1, with D hard to call. The CDR3 spans 12 residues. Trimming took 2 bases from V and 11 from J, leaving 10 bases between them. Germline CDR1 reads SEHNR; CDR2 reads FQNEAQ (reference sequence).

The V gene is TRBV7-9, the J gene TRBJ2-7, with 9 positions matching TRBD1. V lost 5 bases and J lost 1; bases outside the gene matches: 6. The CDR3 totals 15 residues. Germline loops: CDR1 SEHNR, CDR2 FQNEAQ (reference sequence). The CDR3 reads CASSKGGTGSYEQYF. DNA for the CDR3: TGTGCCAGCAGCAAAGGTGGGACAGGGTCCTACGAGCAGTACTTC.

The rearrangement uses TRBV28 and TRBJ2-2; D is unclear. The V end was cut by 7 bases, the J end by 6 bases, with 6 bases between. Germline V gene data show CDR1 as MDHEN and CDR2 as SYDVKM. The CDR3 is made up of 11 amino acids. The CDR3 DNA sequence: TGTGCCAGCAAAGAGGCCGGGGAGCTGTTTTTT. It yields the protein CASKEAGELFF.

The chain links TRBV30 to TRBJ2-5; 9 bases align to TRBD2. The CDR3 is 14 residues long. Germline V CDR1 and CDR2: GTSNPN, SVGIG (reference sequence). Germline trimming cut 4 bases from V and 5 bases from J; bases unmatched to any gene: 8. The CDR3 DNA reads TGTGCCTGGAAGGAGAGCGGGAGGAGTGAGACCCAGTACTTC. As protein: CAWKESGRSETQYF.

The chain has TRBV29-1 and TRBJ2-7, with TRBD1 matching over 11 bases. Germline CDR1 and CDR2: SQVTM and ANQGSEA. The CDR3 is made up of 14 amino acids. V shed 7 bases and J 3 bases; nucleotides not matched to a gene: 8. This CDR3 reads CSGSSGTGGYEQYF. CDR3 coding DNA: TGCAGCGGTAGCTCCGGGACAGGGGGCTACGAGCAGTACTTC.

The chain carries TRBV5-1 and TRBJ2-2, with unresolved D. Germline lookup yields CDR1 SGHRS and CDR2 YFSETQ. The CDR3 runs to 13 residues. Trimming pared 0 bases from V and 5 bases from J, leaving 5 bases between. Here the CDR3 DNA reads TGCGCCAGCAGCTTGGGGGCTACCGGGGAGCTGTTTTTT. Translated, it gives CASSLGATGELFF.

This rearrangement joins TRBV29-1 to TRBJ2-1; 8 bases fit TRBD2. This CDR3 region has 11 residues. Looked up from germline, CDR1 is SQVTM and CDR2 is ANQGSEA. The CDR3 is CMSGRNNEQFF. In DNA, the CDR3 is TGCATGAGCGGGAGAAATAATGAGCAGTTCTTC.

The chain has TRBV5-1 and TRBJ2-2; weak D call: TRBD1 (6 bases). The CDR3 loop spans 15 amino acids. Trimming left V 3 bases short and J 0 bases short, with 9 bases between. Germline-derived CDR1 and CDR2 are SGHRS and YFSETQ. The CDR3 coding sequence is TGCGCCAGCAGCTCCCGGACAGCGAACACCGGGGAGCTGTTTTTT. This translates into CASSSRTANTGELFF.

The chain recombines TRBV9 with TRBJ2-7; D remains ambiguous. Germline loops: CDR1 SGDLS, CDR2 YYNGEE. The CDR3 is 13 residues long. The V gene lost 2 bases and the J gene lost 5 bases, with 11 bases spanning the gap. CDR3 loop: CASSVRIQDEQYF. CDR3 nucleotides: TGTGCCAGCAGCGTTCGAATCCAGGACGAGCAGTACTTC.

This clone was counted only a few times. The J gene is TRBJ2-6, the V gene TRBV6-6, with 12 bases aligning to TRBD2. V shed 6 bases, J shed 3 bases, and the junction held 3 bases outside the gene matches. The CDR3 runs 16 residues. Germline CDR1 is MNHNY and CDR2 is SVGAGI (reference sequence). CDR3 region: CASSLAGGSGANVLTF. The CDR3, as DNA: TGTGCCAGCAGCCTAGCGGGAGGGAGTGGGGCCAACGTCCTGACTTTC.

The V gene is TRBV25-1, the J gene TRBJ1-2, with 8 bases fitting TRBD1. The V gene's germline CDR1 is MGHDK and CDR2 SYGVNS. CDR3 length: 13 amino acids. J gave up 8 bases and V 4 bases, and 6 bases lay outside the gene matches. The CDR3 loop is CASSVQGTGGYTF. In DNA form, the CDR3 reads TGTGCCAGCAGTGTCCAAGGGACAGGCGGCTACACCTTC.

This clone was seen a handful of times. The chain combines TRBV5-1 with TRBJ2-6; no clear D. V lost 3 bases, J lost 0 bases, and 13 bases lay in between. Looked up from germline, CDR1 is SGHRS and CDR2 is YFSETQ. The CDR3 has 17 amino acids. CDR3 bases: TGCGCCAGCAGCTGGTGGATGCAGGACTCTGGGGCCAACGTCCTGACTTTC. Its translation: CASSWWMQDSGANVLTF. The full variable domain, completed using reference TRBV5-1 and TRBJ2-6, is KAGVTQTPRYLIKTRGQQVTLSCSPISGHRSVSWYQQTPGQGLQFLFEYFSETQRNKGNFPGRFSGRQFSNSRSEMNVSTLELGDSALYLCASSWWMQDSGANVLTFGAGSRLTVL.

There are a few counts of this clone. The rearrangement uses TRBV5-1 and TRBJ1-1; D perhaps matches TRBD1 (6 bases). The CDR3 loop spans 14 amino acids. CDR1 is SGHRS and CDR2 is YFSETQ in the germline V gene. Between the trimmed V and J ends, which lost 6 bases and 2 bases, there was a span of 14 bases. CDR3 sequence reads: CASNENRDNTEAFF. In DNA form, the CDR3 reads TGCGCCAGCAACGAAAACAGGGACAACACTGAAGCTTTCTTT.

CDR3 sequence reads: CAWSDRDQPQHF. The CDR3, as DNA: TGTGCCTGGAGTGACAGAGATCAGCCCCAGCATTTT. The V gene is TRBV30, the J gene TRBJ1-5; no clear D. V dropped 1 base and J dropped 5 bases, with 6 bases sitting between them. The CDR3 contains 12 residues. CDR1 is GTSNPN and CDR2 is SVGIG in the germline V gene (reference sequence).

This chain links TRBV4-1 with TRBJ2-7; 7 nucleotides agree with TRBD1. CDR1 and CDR2 (germline): MGHRA, YSYEKL. The CDR3 loop spans 15 amino acids. Trimming removed 1 base from V and 2 bases from J; junction bases left unmatched: 5. This CDR3 reads CASSQVRQGAYEQYF. The CDR3 nucleotides are TGCGCCAGCAGCCAAGTGCGGCAGGGGGCCTACGAGCAGTACTTC.

This clone was recorded a few times. The gene calls are TRBV29-1 and TRBJ2-4; D unclear. CDR3 size: 11 residues. From germline, CDR1 is SQVTM and CDR2 ANQGSEA. V dropped 7 bases and J dropped 8 bases, with 12 bases sitting between them. The CDR3 sequence is CSGTFGHIQYF. Here the CDR3 DNA reads TGCAGCGGCACATTTGGGCACATTCAGTACTTC.

The chain is built from TRBV5-1 and TRBJ2-2; TRBD2 aligns across 7 bases. The CDR3 covers 14 residues. V shed 4 bases and J 3 bases; nucleotides not matched to a gene: 3. Germline CDR1 is SGHRS and CDR2 is YFSETQ. The CDR3 reads CASSPAGDTGELFF. In nucleotides, the CDR3 is TGCGCCAGCAGCCCCGCGGGGGACACCGGGGAGCTGTTTTTT.

The rearrangement links TRBV6-5 to TRBJ1-1, with a weak D call TRBD1 (6 bases). Trimming shortened V by 0 bases and J by 4 bases, and 12 bases separated the two germline ends. The germline CDR1 and CDR2 sequences are MNHEY and SVGAGI. The length of the CDR3 is 15 residues. The CDR3 DNA is TGTGCCAGCAGTTACTCGAGAGGGGGACGCACTGAAGCTTTCTTT. Encoded protein: CASSYSRGGRTEAFF.

This clone was observed a handful of times. The V gene is TRBV4-3, the J gene TRBJ1-1; no clear D gene. Germline CDR1 is LGHNA and CDR2 is YSLEER. The germline V and J ends were trimmed by 1 base and 1 base, with 7 bases remaining between them. CDR3 length: 14 residues. This CDR3 reads CASSQATRNTEAFF. DNA for the CDR3: TGCGCCAGCAGCCAAGCGACGAGGAACACTGAAGCTTTCTTT.